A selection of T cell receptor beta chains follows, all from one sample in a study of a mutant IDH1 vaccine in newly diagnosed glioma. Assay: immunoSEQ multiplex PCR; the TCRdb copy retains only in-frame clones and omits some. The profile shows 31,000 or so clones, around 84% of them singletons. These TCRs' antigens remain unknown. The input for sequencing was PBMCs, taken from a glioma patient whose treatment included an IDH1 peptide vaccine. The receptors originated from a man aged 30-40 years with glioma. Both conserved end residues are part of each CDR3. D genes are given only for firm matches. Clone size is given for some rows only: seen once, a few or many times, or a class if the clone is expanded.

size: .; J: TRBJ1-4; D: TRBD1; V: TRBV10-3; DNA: TGTGCCATCAGCCGGGACAGGGACACTACTGCAACTAATGAAAAACTGTTTTTT; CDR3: CAISRDRDTTATNEKLFF
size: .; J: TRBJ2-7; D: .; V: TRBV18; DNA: TGTGCCAGCTCACCACGGAGGGTCGATTCCTACGAGCAGTACTTC; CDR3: CASSPRRVDSYEQYF
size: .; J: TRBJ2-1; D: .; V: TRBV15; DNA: TGTGCCACCAGCAGAGAGCAGGGATGGGTCGGGAATGAGCAGTTCTTC; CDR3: CATSREQGWVGNEQFF
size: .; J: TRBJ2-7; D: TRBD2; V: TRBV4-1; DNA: TGCGCCAGCAGCCACACTAGCGGAGACTACGAGCAGTACTTC; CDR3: CASSHTSGDYEQYF
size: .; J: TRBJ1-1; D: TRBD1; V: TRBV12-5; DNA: TGTGCTAGTGCTCAGGGGGGGGGTTCCATGAACACTGAAGCTTTCTTT; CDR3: CASAQGGGSMNTEAFF
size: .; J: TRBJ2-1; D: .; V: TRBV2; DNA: TGTGCCAGCAGTCCCATCCTCATCACGGGGAACAATGAGCAGTTCTTC; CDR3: CASSPILITGNNEQFF
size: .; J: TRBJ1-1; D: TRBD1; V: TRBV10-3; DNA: TGTGCCATCACCCCAGGACAGGGTTTGAACACTGAAGCTTTCTTT; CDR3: CAITPGQGLNTEAFF
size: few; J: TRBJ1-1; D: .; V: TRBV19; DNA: TGTGCCAGTAGTATGAACACTGAAGCTTTCTTT; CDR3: CASSMNTEAFF
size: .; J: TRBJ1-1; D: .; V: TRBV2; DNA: TGTGCCAGCAGACGAGAGGGGAACACTGAAGCTTTCTTT; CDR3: CASRREGNTEAFF
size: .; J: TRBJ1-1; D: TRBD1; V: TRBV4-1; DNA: TGCGCCAGCAGCCTATTGGGACAGGGGATTGAAGCTTTCTTT; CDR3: CASSLLGQGIEAFF
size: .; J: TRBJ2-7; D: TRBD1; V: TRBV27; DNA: TGTGCCAGCGGGACAGGGGACACTTACGAGCAGTACTTC; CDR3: CASGTGDTYEQYF
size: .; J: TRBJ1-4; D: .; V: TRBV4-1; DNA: TGCGCCAGCAGCCAAGAAGACAGGCCTTCGGGGCTGTTTTTT; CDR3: CASSQEDRPSGLFF
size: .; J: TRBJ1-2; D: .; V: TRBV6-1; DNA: TGTGCCAGCAGTAACTCCTATAACTATGGCTACACCTTC; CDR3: CASSNSYNYGYTF
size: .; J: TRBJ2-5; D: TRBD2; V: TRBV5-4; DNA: TGTGCCAGCAGCTTAAGGACTAGCGGGAGGAAAGAGACCCAGTACTTC; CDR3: CASSLRTSGRKETQYF
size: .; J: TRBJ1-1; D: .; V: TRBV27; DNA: TGTGCCAGCAGTTTCCTCGGACCTAACACTGAAGCTTTCTTT; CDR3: CASSFLGPNTEAFF
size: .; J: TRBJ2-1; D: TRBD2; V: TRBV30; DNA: TGTGCCTGGAGTGTGGTAGCGGGCCCCATCAGCCATGAGCAGTTCTTC; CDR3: CAWSVVAGPISHEQFF
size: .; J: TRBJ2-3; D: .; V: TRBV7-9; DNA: TGTGCCAGCAGCCCCGCAGCCCTCACAGATACGCAGTATTTT; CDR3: CASSPAALTDTQYF
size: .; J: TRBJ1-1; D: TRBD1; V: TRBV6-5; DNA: TGTGCCAGCATCCCCCGGACAGGGGGCAGCACTGAAGCTTTCTTT; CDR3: CASIPRTGGSTEAFF
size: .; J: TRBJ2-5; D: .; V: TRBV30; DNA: TGTGCCTGGACAGGCACAGGAGAGACCCAGTACTTC; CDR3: CAWTGTGETQYF
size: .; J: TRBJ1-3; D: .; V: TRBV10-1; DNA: TGCGCCAGCAGTGACCAGGGCTGGGGCTCTGGAAACACCATATATTTT; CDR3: CASSDQGWGSGNTIYF
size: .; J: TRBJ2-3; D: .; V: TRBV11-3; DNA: TGTGCCAGCAGCCCCCACATCGGGAGCACAGATACGCAGTATTTT; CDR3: CASSPHIGSTDTQYF
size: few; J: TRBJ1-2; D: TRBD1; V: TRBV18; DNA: TGTGCCAGCTCACCCGGACAGGTTGAATATGGCTACACCTTC; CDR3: CASSPGQVEYGYTF
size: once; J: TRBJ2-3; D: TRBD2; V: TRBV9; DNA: TGTGCCAGCAGCTCCCGACTAGCGGGGAGCACAGATACGCAGTATTTT; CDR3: CASSSRLAGSTDTQYF
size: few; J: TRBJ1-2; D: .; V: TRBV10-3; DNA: TGTGCCATCAGTGAGGAACAGGTAGGAGGCTACACCTTC; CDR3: CAISEEQVGGYTF
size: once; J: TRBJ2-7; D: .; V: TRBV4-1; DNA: TGCGCCAGCTCGGGTGATGGGGCCTACGAGCAGTACTTC; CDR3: CASSGDGAYEQYF
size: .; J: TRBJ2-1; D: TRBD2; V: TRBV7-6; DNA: TGTGCCAGCAGCTTAGAAGCGGGAGCTCCCAATGAGCAGTTCTTC; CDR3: CASSLEAGAPNEQFF
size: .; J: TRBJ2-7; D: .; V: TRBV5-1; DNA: TGCGCCAGCAGCTTGGGGGATCAAGGAGGAGGGAGTTACGAGCAGTACTTC; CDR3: CASSLGDQGGGSYEQYF
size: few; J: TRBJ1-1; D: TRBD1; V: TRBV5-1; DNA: TGCGCCAGCAAACGGACAGGGCAGAACACTGAAGCTTTCTTT; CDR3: CASKRTGQNTEAFF
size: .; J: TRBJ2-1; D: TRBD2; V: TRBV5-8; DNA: TGTGCCAGCAGCCGTTATCCGGGACTAGCGGGAGACGAGCAGTTCTTC; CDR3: CASSRYPGLAGDEQFF
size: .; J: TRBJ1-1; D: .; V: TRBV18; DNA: TGTGCCAGCTCTAACGGGCCGACTGAAGCTTTCTTT; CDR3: CASSNGPTEAFF
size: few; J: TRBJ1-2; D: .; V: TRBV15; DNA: TGTGCCACCAGCGAGGCGCAGGGCGGATATGGCTACACCTTC; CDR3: CATSEAQGGYGYTF
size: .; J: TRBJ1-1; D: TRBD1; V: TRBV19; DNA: TGTGCCAGTAGTATGGGCGACAGGGGGCTCACTGAAGCTTTCTTT; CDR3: CASSMGDRGLTEAFF
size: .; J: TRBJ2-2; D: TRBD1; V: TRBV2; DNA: TGTGCCAGCAGGCGGGACAGGGTGGGCGGGGAGCTGTTTTTT; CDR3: CASRRDRVGGELFF
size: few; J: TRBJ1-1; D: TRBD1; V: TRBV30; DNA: TGTGCCTGGAGTAAAGGACAGGGGTATTCTGAAGCTTTCTTT; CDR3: CAWSKGQGYSEAFF
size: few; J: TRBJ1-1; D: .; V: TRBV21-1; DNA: TGTGCCAGCAGCACTGAAGCTTTCTTT; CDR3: CASSTEAFF
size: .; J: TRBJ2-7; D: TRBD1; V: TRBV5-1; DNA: TGCGCCAGCAGCTTTATCGACAGGGGCGAGCAGTACTTC; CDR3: CASSFIDRGEQYF
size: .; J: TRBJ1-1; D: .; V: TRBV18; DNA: TGTGCCAGCTCACCGGACCCGATGAACACTGAAGCTTTCTTT; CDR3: CASSPDPMNTEAFF
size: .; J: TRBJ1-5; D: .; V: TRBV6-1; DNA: TGTGCCAGCACCGGCAAAGGGGCACTCAATCAGCCCCAGCATTTT; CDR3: CASTGKGALNQPQHF
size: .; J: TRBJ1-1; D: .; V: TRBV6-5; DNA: TGTGCCAGCAGTTACCTGCAGGCCGGGTTTCGCACTGAAGCTTTCTTT; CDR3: CASSYLQAGFRTEAFF
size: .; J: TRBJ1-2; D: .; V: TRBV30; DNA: TGTGCCTGGAGTGTGGGGGGGATCTACACCTTC; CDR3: CAWSVGGIYTF
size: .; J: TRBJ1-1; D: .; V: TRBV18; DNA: TGTGCCAGCTCATCTCGGGCCGGGGATACTGAAGCTTTCTTT; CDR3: CASSSRAGDTEAFF
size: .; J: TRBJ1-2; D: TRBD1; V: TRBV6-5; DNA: TGTGCCAGCAGTTACACCCGGACAGGGGGAACCTATGGCTACACCTTC; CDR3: CASSYTRTGGTYGYTF
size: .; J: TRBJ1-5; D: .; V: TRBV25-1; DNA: TGTGCCAGCAGTGAATCGGGGAGCCATCAGCCCCAGCATTTT; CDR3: CASSESGSHQPQHF
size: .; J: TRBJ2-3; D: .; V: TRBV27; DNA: TGTGCCAGCAGTTTCTCCGGGGGCACAGATACGCAGTATTTT; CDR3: CASSFSGGTDTQYF
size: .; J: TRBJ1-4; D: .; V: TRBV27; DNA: TGTGCCAGCAGCCTATTACAGACAACTAATGAAAAACTGTTTTTT; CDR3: CASSLLQTTNEKLFF
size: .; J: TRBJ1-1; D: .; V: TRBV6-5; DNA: TGTGCCAGCAGTTTACAACCCGGCACTGAAGCTTTCTTT; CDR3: CASSLQPGTEAFF
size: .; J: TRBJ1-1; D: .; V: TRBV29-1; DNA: TGCAGCGTTGAACGTAACACTGAAGCTTTCTTT; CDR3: CSVERNTEAFF
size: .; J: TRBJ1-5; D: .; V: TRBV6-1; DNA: TGTGCCACCCCTGGGACGGATAGCAATCAGCCCCAGCATTTT; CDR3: CATPGTDSNQPQHF
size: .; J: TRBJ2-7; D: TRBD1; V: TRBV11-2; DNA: TGTGCCAGCAGCCAGGACAGGGTCCACGAGCAGTACTTC; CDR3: CASSQDRVHEQYF
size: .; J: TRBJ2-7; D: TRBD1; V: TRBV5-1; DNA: TGCGCCAGCAGCACCGGGACAGGGGGCCTCGAGCAGTACTTC; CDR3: CASSTGTGGLEQYF
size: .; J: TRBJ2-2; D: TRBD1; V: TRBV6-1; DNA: TGTGCCAGCAGGCATCCGGGACAGAGAACCGGGGAGCTGTTTTTT; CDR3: CASRHPGQRTGELFF